This entry concerns a single TCR beta chain. This specimen comes from a study of low-dose radiotherapy and immunotherapy resistance in tumors. Priming of first-strand cDNA relied on TRAV- and TRBV-specific primers (covering alpha and beta chains). A roughly 19-cycle PCR with a constant-region primer and V-primer adapter amplified TCRs. TCRdb reanalysed the reads using MiXCR and keeps one entry per CDR3 protein. Found here are tens of thousands of distinct CDR3 sequences, around a sixth of them singletons; the top ten hold roughly 1.4%. The time point is: after trial treatment. The treatment was: LDRT plus nivolumab, ipilimumab, low-dose cyclophosphamide and aspirin (RACIN trial). The specimen comprised PBMCs, sampled after low-dose radiotherapy plus immunotherapy. The clonotype was recovered from a male donor with prostate cancer.

The CDR3 coding sequence is TGTGCCAGCAGTCCCCGGCCAGCGGGAAGGTACGAGCAGTACTTC. Protein: CASSPRPAGRYEQYF. This chain connects TRBV6-6 to TRBJ2-7; 7 bases align to TRBD2. This CDR3 is built from 15 residues. Germline V gene sequence: CDR1 MNHNY, CDR2 SVGAGI (reference sequence). V lost 5 bases, J lost 4 bases, and 11 bases stayed unmatched.